The 5 T cell receptor beta chains listed next were all sequenced from one sample in a study of blood T cell repertoires in COVID-19. Clones were read by immunoSEQ multiplex PCR, and TCRdb kept only the in-frame ones, dropping some. Here the sample spans 90,000 to 120,000 clones, around 87% being singletons. Sequencing used peripheral blood. The receptors stem from a man in his forties or fifties with acute or convalescent COVID-19.

The chain couples TRBV3-1 (or the pseudogene TRBV3-2) to TRBJ1-1, with D possibly matching TRBD1 (5 bases). V shed 2 bases and J shed 1 base, with 5 bases lying between them. This CDR3 is built from 13 residues. The V gene's germline CDR1 is LGHDT and CDR2 YNNKEL (reference sequence). CDR3 coding DNA: TGTGCCAGCAGCCAAACAGGGAACACTGAAGCTTTCTTT. Protein: CASSQTGNTEAFF.

This sequence joins TRBV15 and TRBJ2-2; D uncertain. Germline lookup yields CDR1 LNHNV and CDR2 YYDKDF (reference sequence). V was pared by 3 bases and J by 1 base, with 6 bases between. The CDR3 totals 14 residues. The CDR3 spells CATSRARNTGELFF. As DNA, the CDR3 is TGTGCCACCAGCAGGGCTAGGAACACCGGGGAGCTGTTTTTT.

The CDR3 DNA follows: TGTGCCAGTAGTACCGACGTGGGGCCCTCCTACGAGCAGTACTTC. Encoded protein: CASSTDVGPSYEQYF. This chain joins TRBV19 and TRBJ2-7; possibly TRBD1 for D (5 bases). Germline values: CDR1 LNHDA, CDR2 SQIVND (reference sequence). V shed 4 bases and J shed 0 bases, with 13 bases lying between them. This CDR3 is built from 15 residues.

V gene TRBV9 combines with J gene TRBJ2-1; D might be TRBD2 (6 bases). The CDR3 contains 14 residues. Germline V lookup: CDR1 SGDLS, CDR2 YYNGEE. Trimming removed 0 bases from V and 5 bases from J, with 9 bases in between. The CDR3 reads CASSVAGENNEQFF. As DNA, the CDR3 is TGTGCCAGCAGCGTAGCGGGAGAGAACAATGAGCAGTTCTTC.

The chain combines TRBV9 with TRBJ2-1; D might be TRBD1 (6 bases). The germline V gene encodes CDR1 SGDLS and CDR2 YYNGEE. The CDR3 consists of 15 residues. The ends were cut back, 4 bases at V and 0 bases at J, with 11 bases in the middle. This chain's CDR3 is CASSITGSSYNEQFF. The CDR3 bases are TGTGCCAGCAGCATTACAGGGAGCTCCTACAATGAGCAGTTCTTC. The full variable domain, rest sourced from reference TRBV9 and TRBJ2-1, is DSGVTQTPKHLITATGQRVTLRCSPRSGDLSVYWYQQSLDQGLQFLIQYYNGEERAKGNILERFSAQQFPDLHSELNLSSLELGDSALYFCASSITGSSYNEQFFGPGTRLTVL.